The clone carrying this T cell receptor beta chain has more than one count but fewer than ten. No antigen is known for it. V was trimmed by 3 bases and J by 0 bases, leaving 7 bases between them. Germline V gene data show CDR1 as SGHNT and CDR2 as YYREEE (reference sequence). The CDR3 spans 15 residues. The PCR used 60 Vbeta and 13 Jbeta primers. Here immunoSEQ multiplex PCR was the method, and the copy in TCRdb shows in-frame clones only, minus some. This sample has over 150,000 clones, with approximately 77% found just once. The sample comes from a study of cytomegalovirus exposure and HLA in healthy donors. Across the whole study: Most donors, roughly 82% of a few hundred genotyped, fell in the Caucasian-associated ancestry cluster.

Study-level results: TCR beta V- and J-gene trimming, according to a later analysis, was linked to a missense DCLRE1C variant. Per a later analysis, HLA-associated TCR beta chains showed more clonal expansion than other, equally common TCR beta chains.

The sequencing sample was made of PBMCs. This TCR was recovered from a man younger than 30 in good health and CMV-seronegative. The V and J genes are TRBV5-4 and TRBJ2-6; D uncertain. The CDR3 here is CASSSKSSGANVLTF. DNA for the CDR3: TGTGCCAGCAGCTCCAAGAGCTCTGGGGCCAACGTCCTGACTTTC.